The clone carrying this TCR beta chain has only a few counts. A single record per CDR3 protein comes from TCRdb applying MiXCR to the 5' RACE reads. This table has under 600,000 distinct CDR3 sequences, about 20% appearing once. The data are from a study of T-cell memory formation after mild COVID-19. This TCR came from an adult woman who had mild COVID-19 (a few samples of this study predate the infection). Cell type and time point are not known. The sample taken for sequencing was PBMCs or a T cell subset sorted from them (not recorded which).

CDR3 nucleotide sequence: TGTGCCACCAGTGCTACAGGGGTTTTGAACACCGGGGAGCTGTTTTTT. The encoded protein is CATSATGVLNTGELFF. V usage is TRBV24-1 and J usage is TRBJ2-2; 7 bases fit TRBD1. The V gene's germline CDR1 is KGHDR and CDR2 SFDVKD. The CDR3 is 16 residues long. Unmatched junction bases numbered 6, after V lost 5 bases and J lost 1 base.